The sample holds a few counts of the clone carrying this T cell receptor (beta chain). The CDR3 consists of 14 residues. Germline V gene lookup returns CDR1 SGHTA and CDR2 FQGNSA. Trimming took 5 bases from V and 2 from J, leaving 13 bases between them. Unique molecular identifiers featured in how the TCRbeta library was prepared. Each CDR3 protein gets one entry after TCRdb re-called the PCR reads with MiXCR. This table has some 290,000 distinct CDR3 sequences, 9.9% appearing once. These data come from a study of T-cell reconstitution after alpha-beta-depleted transplantation in children. This sequence joins TRBV7-2 and TRBJ2-7; D is possibly TRBD1 or TRBD2 (6 bases each). This sequence was found in a human donor who donated a stem cell graft to a child with SCID. The starting material was PBMCs from the stem cell graft donor, obtained from the stem cell graft. The CDR3 reads CASSGGTWTYEQYF. As DNA, the CDR3 is TGTGCCAGCAGCGGAGGGACATGGACCTACGAGCAGTACTTC.